This T cell receptor beta chain was obtained from a study of cytomegalovirus exposure and HLA in healthy donors. PCR employed 60 Vbeta and 13 Jbeta primers. The table came from immunoSEQ multiplex PCR; TCRdb's copy has only in-frame clones and leaves some out. Among about 150,000 clones listed, approximately 81% were seen once. Per the germline V gene, CDR1 is SGHVS and CDR2 is FQNEAQ. The CDR3 runs to 16 residues. After removal of 5 bases from V and 0 bases from J, the junction contained 6 bases not matched to a gene. Material for sequencing was PBMCs. J is TRBJ1-4 and V is TRBV7-8, with TRBD1 identical over 7 bases. The source is a boy younger than 10 in good health and CMV-seronegative. CDR3 sequence reads: CASSLRQGPTNEKLFF. CDR3 nucleotide sequence: TGTGCCAGCAGCCTGCGACAGGGACCAACTAATGAAAAACTGTTTTTT.